The sequence of this T cell receptor (beta chain) was determined in a study of T cells in Graves' hyperthyroidism and ophthalmopathy. Study-wide results and limits: Median prediction lead before ophthalmopathy onset was 5.5 to 7 months with the model.

V shed 3 bases and J 4 bases; nucleotides not matched to a gene: 9. CDR3 size: 16 residues. Germline V lookup: CDR1 MDHEN, CDR2 SYDVKM. Patients with ophthalmopathy all had a Clinical Activity Score of at least 3, a NOSPECS grade of at least 4 and duration under 3 months. The authors took PBMCs from 10 ml fresh peripheral blood. In its sample, this clonotype was seen a few times. Antigen unknown. Amplification yielded TCR beta CDR3 regions, with RNA transcripts as the source. Primed by the HTBI set, a first-round RT-PCR was run on the TCR CDR3. TCRdb recomputed calls from the multiplex PCR reads with MiXCR, one row per CDR3 protein. This table has hundreds of thousands of distinct CDR3 sequences, over 12% appearing once.

The TCR sequence derives from a woman in her thirties or forties with Graves' ophthalmopathy. The V call is TRBV28, the J call TRBJ2-7; 10 bases match TRBD2. The sample consisted of blood. As DNA, the CDR3 is TGTGCCAGCAGTTTTACTAGCGGGATTTCTGGTTACGAGCAGTACTTC. It specifies CASSFTSGISGYEQYF.